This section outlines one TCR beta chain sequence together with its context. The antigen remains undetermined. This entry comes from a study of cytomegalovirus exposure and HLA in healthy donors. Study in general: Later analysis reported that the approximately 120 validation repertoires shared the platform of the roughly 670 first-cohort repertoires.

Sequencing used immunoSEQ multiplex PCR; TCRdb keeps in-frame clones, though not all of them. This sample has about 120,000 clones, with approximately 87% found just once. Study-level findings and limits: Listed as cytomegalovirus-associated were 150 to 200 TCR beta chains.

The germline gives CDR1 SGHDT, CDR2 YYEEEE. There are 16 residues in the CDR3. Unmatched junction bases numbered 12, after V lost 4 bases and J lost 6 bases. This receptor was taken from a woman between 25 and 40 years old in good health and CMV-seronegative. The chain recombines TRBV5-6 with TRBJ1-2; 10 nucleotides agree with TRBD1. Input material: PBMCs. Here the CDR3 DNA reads TGTGCCAGCAGCATAAGGAGGGTGACAGGGGGCCATGGCTACACCTTC. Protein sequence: CASSIRRVTGGHGYTF.